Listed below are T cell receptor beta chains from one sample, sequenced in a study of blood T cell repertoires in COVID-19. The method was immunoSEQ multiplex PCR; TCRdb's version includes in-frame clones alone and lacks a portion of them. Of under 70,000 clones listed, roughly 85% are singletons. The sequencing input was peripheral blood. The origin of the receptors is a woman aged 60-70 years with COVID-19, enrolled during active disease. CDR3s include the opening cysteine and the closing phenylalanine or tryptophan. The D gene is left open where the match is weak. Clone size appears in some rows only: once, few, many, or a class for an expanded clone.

TGTGCCAGCAGCCAAGGCGGACAGGGGTGGGGCTACACCTTC CASSQGGQGWGYTF TRBJ1-2 TRBD1 - TRBV3-1/TRBV3-2
TGTGCCAGCAGCCGAGGGTCAGCCACTGAAGCTTTCTTT CASSRGSATEAFF TRBJ1-1 - - TRBV12-3/TRBV12-4
TGTGCCAGCAGCTTGCCTTCCGCGGGGGAAAAACTGTTTTTT CASSLPSAGEKLFF TRBJ1-4 - - TRBV5-5
TGCGCCAGCAGCCAATCAATTCAGGGCTACGAGCAGTACTTC CASSQSIQGYEQYF TRBJ2-7 - - TRBV4-3
TGTGCCAGCAGCCAGGGGGATGGCTACACCTTC CASSQGDGYTF TRBJ1-2 TRBD1 - TRBV5-4
TGTGCCAGCAGCTTTAGCCTAGGGACAAGTTATGGCTACACCTTC CASSFSLGTSYGYTF TRBJ1-2 - - TRBV7-9
TGTGCCAGCAGAAGTACGGTAGTATTTAGCAATGAGCAGTTCTTC CASRSTVVFSNEQFF TRBJ2-1 - - TRBV11-2
TGTGCCAGCAGTCCGACCGGACAGGGGGCGGAAGAAAAACTGTTTTTT CASSPTGQGAEEKLFF TRBJ1-4 TRBD1 - TRBV6-2/TRBV6-3
TGTGCCAGCAGCCAAGAGACAGGCCAGAACTATGGCTACACCTTC CASSQETGQNYGYTF TRBJ1-2 - - TRBV4-2
TGTGCCAGCAGTTACTCGGGACACCAAACCTACGAGCAGTACTTC CASSYSGHQTYEQYF TRBJ2-7 - - TRBV6-5
TGCGCCAGCAGCGGAGGGGTGACGGGGGCCAACGTCCTGACTTTC CASSGGVTGANVLTF TRBJ2-6 - - TRBV4-1
TGTGCCAGCAGTCGTGCCACAGGGGGCGCATCAGGGGCCAACGTCCTGACTTTC CASSRATGGASGANVLTF TRBJ2-6 TRBD1 - TRBV6-2/TRBV6-3
TGTGCCAGCTCCGAAGCATATGGCTACACCTTC CASSEAYGYTF TRBJ1-2 - - TRBV18
TGCGCCAGCAGCCCAGGACTAGCGGGAATTTACGAGCAGTACTTC CASSPGLAGIYEQYF TRBJ2-7 TRBD2 - TRBV4-3
TGTGCCACCGGTAGGGGGTATGGCTACACCTTC CATGRGYGYTF TRBJ1-2 - - TRBV15
TGTGCCACCGCCCTAGCGTGGGGGACTGAGCAGTTCTTC CATALAWGTEQFF TRBJ2-1 - - TRBV19
TGTGCCAGCAGCCTACTACGGGGGGCTGGAAACACCATATATTTT CASSLLRGAGNTIYF TRBJ1-3 - - TRBV7-2
TGTGCCAGCAGCCGTAACCGGAGAGGCAACTATAATTCACCCCTCCACTTT CASSRNRRGNYNSPLHF TRBJ1-6 - - TRBV5-6
TGCGCCAGCCAACTCGCAGGGGGCAATCTGGACTATGGCTACACCTTC CASQLAGGNLDYGYTF TRBJ1-2 TRBD1 once TRBV5-1
TGCGCCAGCAGGGAGCCGGGGACTAGCGGGAGAAAGTACTTC CASREPGTSGRKYF TRBJ2-7 TRBD2 - TRBV10-2
TGTGCCATCAGTGGTCTAGCGGGAGACAATGAGCAGTTCTTC CAISGLAGDNEQFF TRBJ2-1 TRBD2 - TRBV10-3
TGTGCCAGCAGTTACGGAGGCGGAACCTACGAGCAGTACTTC CASSYGGGTYEQYF TRBJ2-7 - - TRBV6-2/TRBV6-3
TGCGCCAGCAGCCCTACTGGGCGGGGGCTTGACACTGAAGCTTTCTTT CASSPTGRGLDTEAFF TRBJ1-1 - - TRBV5-1
TGTGCCATCAGGATACAGGTGAACACTGAAGCTTTCTTT CAIRIQVNTEAFF TRBJ1-1 - - TRBV10-3
TGTGCCAGCAGCTCCAGGGTCTCGCCTGAAGCTTTCTTT CASSSRVSPEAFF TRBJ1-1 - - TRBV7-9
TGTGCCAGCAGCTTGACAGGGTCGGACACTGAAGCTTTCTTT CASSLTGSDTEAFF TRBJ1-1 TRBD1 - TRBV7-8
TGTGCCAGCAGCGACGGGACTAGCGGTAACACCGGGGAGCTGTTTTTT CASSDGTSGNTGELFF TRBJ2-2 TRBD2 - TRBV9
TGTGCCAGCAGCTTAGTGGAGAGGGAACAAGAGACCCAGTACTTC CASSLVEREQETQYF TRBJ2-5 - once TRBV7-9
TGTGCCAGCAGGCGGAACTACAGGGGTGTCAATCAGCCCCAGCATTTT CASRRNYRGVNQPQHF TRBJ1-5 TRBD1 - TRBV6-7
TGCGCCAGCAGCCGCCTAGGTGGAGATTCACCCCTCCACTTT CASSRLGGDSPLHF TRBJ1-6 - - TRBV4-1
TGTGCCAGCAGCGCAAGTGGAGCCTCTGGAAACACCATATATTTT CASSASGASGNTIYF TRBJ1-3 - - TRBV9
TGTGCCAGTAGTCTACCGGGACAGGCCCTCTACGAGCAGTACTTC CASSLPGQALYEQYF TRBJ2-7 TRBD1 - TRBV19
TGTGCCAGCAGCTTAGGAGACTCTGGAAACACCATATATTTT CASSLGDSGNTIYF TRBJ1-3 - - TRBV7-9
TGTGCCAGCAGTGACTCGGGAGCCCCCTACAATGAGCAGTTCTTC CASSDSGAPYNEQFF TRBJ2-1 - few TRBV6-4
TGTGCCAGCAGCTTAAGGGACAGGGGTATGAACGAGCAGTACTTC CASSLRDRGMNEQYF TRBJ2-7 TRBD1 - TRBV7-9
TGTGCCAGTAGACTGGGGGACAGGGAAACCGGGGAGCTGTTTTTT CASRLGDRETGELFF TRBJ2-2 TRBD1 - TRBV19
TGTGCCAGCAGCTTAGAGGACAGTCAAGAGACCCAGTACTTC CASSLEDSQETQYF TRBJ2-5 - - TRBV7-2
TGTGCCAGCAGCCTGGAGCCCGGGACCCAGTACTTC CASSLEPGTQYF TRBJ2-5 - - TRBV11-3
TGCGCCAGCAGCCTCTACGCGGCTAATGAAAAACTGTTTTTT CASSLYAANEKLFF TRBJ1-4 - once TRBV4-1
TGTGCCAGCAGCTCTATGGCTGGACAGATAATCTATGGCTACACCTTC CASSSMAGQIIYGYTF TRBJ1-2 - - TRBV7-8